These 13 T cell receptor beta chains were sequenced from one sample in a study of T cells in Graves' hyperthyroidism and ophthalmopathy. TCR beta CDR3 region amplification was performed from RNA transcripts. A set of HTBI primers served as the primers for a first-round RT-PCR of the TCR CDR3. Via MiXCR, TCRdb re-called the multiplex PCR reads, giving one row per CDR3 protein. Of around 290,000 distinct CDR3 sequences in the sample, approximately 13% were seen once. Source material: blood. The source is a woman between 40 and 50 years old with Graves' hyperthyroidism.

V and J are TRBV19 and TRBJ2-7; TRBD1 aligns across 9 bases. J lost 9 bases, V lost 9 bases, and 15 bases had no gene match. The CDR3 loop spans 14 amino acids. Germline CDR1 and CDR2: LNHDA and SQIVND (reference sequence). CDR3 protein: CARRSGQGPRVQYF. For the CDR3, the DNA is TGTGCCAGGAGATCGGGACAGGGACCACGCGTGCAGTACTTC.

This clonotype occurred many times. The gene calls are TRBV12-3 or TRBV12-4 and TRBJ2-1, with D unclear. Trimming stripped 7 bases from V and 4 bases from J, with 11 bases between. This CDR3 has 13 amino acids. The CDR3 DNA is TGTGCCAGCACCATAGACTCATACAATGAGCAGTTCTTC. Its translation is CASTIDSYNEQFF.

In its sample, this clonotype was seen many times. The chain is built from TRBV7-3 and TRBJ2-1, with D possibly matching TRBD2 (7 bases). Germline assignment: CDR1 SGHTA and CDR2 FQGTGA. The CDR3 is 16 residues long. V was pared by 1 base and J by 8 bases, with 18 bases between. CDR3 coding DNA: TGTGCCAGCAGCTTAAAAACGGGGGGCGCGGGTGATGAGCAGTTCTTC. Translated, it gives CASSLKTGGAGDEQFF.

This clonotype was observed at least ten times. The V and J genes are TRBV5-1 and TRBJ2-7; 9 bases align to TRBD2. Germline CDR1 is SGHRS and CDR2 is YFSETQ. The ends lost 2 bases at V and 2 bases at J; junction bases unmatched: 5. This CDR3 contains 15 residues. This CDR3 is CASSFSSGTTYEQYF. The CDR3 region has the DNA TGCGCCAGCAGCTTTTCTAGCGGGACTACCTACGAGCAGTACTTC.

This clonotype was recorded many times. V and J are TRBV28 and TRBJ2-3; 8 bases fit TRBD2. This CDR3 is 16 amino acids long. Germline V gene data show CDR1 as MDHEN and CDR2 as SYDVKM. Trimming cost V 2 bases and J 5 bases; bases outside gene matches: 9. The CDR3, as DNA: TGTGCCAGCAGTTTAGGTGGAGCGGGAGCAGAAGATACGCAGTATTTT. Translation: CASSLGGAGAEDTQYF.

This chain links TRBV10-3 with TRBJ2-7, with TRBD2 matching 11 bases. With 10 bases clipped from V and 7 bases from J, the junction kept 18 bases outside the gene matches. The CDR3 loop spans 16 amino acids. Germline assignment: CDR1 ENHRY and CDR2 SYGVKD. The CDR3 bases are TGTGCCAGCTGGACAGGGGTTAGCGGGAGGGCGGGAGAGCAGTACTTC. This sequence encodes CASWTGVSGRAGEQYF.

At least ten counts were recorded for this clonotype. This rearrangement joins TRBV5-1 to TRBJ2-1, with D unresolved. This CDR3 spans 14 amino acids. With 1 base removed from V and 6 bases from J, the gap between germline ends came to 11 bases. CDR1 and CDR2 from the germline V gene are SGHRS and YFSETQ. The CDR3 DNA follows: TGCGCCAGCAGCTTGAATAGCTATCCCAATGAGCAGTTCTTC. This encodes CASSLNSYPNEQFF. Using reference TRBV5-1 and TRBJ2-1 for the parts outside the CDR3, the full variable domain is KAGVTQTPRYLIKTRGQQVTLSCSPISGHRSVSWYQQTPGQGLQFLFEYFSETQRNKGNFPGRFSGRQFSNSRSEMNVSTLELGDSALYLCASSLNSYPNEQFFGPGTRLTVL.

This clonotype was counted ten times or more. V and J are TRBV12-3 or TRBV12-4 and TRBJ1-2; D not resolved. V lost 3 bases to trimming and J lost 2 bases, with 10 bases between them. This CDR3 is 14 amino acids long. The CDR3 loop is CASSFGLGNYGYTF. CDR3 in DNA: TGTGCCAGCAGTTTTGGTCTGGGGAACTATGGCTACACCTTC.

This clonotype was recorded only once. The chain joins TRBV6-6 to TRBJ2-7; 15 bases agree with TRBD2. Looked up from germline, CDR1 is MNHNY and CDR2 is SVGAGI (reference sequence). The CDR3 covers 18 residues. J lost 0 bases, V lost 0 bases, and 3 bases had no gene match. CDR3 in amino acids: CASSYSGLAGGSSYEQYF. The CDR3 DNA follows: TGTGCCAGCAGTTACTCCGGACTAGCGGGAGGGAGCTCCTACGAGCAGTACTTC.

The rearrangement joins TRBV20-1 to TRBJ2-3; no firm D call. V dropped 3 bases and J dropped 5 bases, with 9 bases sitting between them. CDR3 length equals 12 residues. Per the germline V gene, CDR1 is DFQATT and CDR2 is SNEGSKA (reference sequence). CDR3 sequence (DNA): TGCAGTGCTAGTAAGGCATTAGATACGCAGTATTTT. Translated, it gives CSASKALDTQYF.

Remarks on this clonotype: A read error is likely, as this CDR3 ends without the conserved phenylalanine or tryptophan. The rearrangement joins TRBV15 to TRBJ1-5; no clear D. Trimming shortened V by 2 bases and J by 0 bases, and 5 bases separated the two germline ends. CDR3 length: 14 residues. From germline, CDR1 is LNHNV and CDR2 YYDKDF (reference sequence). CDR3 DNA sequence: TGTGCCACCAGCAGACAGATTAGCAATCAGCCCCAGCATATT. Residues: CATSRQISNQPQHI.

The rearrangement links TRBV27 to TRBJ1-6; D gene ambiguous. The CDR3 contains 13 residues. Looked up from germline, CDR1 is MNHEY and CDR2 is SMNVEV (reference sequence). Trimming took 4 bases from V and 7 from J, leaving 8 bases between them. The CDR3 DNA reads TGTGCCAGCAGTTGGCAGGAAAATTCACCCCTCCACTTT. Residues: CASSWQENSPLHF.

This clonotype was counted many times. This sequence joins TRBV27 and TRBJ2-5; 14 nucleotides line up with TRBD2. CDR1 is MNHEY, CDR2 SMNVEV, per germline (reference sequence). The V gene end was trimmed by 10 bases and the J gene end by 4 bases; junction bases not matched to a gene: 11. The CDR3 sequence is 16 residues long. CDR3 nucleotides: TGTGCCACCCGGCAGGGGACTAGCGGGAGTGGAGAGACCCAGTACTTC. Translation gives CATRQGTSGSGETQYF.